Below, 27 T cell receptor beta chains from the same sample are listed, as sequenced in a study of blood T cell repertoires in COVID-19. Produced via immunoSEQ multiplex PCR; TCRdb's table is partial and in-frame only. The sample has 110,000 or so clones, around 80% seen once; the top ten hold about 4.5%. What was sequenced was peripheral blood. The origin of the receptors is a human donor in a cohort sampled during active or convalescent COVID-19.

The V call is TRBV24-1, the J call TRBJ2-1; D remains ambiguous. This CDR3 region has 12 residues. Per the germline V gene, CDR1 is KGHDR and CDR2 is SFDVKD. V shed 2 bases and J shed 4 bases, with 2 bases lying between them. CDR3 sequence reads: CATSDSYNEQFF. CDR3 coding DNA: TGTGCCACCAGTGATTCTTACAATGAGCAGTTCTTC.

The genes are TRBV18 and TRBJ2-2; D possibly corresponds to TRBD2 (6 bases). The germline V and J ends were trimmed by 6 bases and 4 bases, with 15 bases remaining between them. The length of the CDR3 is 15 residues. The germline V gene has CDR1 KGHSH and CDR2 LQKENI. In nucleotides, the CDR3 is TGTGCCAGCTCGCGGGACTCTCGAGGCACCGGGGAGCTGTTTTTT. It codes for CASSRDSRGTGELFF.

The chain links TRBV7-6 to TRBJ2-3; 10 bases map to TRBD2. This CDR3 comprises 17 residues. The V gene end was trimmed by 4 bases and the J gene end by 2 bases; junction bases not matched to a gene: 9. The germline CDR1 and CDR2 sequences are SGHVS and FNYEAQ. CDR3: CASSSPLAGRPTDTQYF. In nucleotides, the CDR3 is TGTGCCAGCAGCTCTCCACTAGCGGGGCGTCCCACAGATACGCAGTATTTT.

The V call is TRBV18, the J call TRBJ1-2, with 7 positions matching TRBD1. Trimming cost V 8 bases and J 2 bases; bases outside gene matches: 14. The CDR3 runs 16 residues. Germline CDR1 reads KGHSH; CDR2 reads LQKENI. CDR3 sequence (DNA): TGTGCCAGCACCATCTTTGTGGGACAGACAAACTATGGCTACACCTTC. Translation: CASTIFVGQTNYGYTF. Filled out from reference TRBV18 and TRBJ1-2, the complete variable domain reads NAGVMQNPRHLVRRRGQEARLRCSPMKGHSHVYWYRQLPEEGLKFMVYLQKENIIDESGMPKERFSAEFPKEGPSILRIQQVVRGDSAAYFCASTIFVGQTNYGYTFGSGTRLTVV.

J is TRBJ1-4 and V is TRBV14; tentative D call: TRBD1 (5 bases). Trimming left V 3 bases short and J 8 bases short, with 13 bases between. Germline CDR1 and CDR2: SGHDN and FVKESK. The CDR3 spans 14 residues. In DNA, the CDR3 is TGTGCCAGCAGCCAGTCCCAGGGTCAAGAAAAACTGTTTTTT. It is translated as CASSQSQGQEKLFF.

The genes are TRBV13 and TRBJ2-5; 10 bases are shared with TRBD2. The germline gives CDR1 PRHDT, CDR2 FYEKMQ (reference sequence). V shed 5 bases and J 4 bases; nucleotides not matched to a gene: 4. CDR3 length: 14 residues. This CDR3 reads CASSSGRAAETQYF. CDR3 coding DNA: TGTGCCAGCAGCAGCGGGAGGGCAGCAGAGACCCAGTACTTC.

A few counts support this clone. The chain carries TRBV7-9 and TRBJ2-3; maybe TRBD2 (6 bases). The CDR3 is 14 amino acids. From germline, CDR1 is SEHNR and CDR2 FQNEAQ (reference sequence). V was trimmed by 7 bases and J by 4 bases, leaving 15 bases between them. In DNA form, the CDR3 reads TGTGCCAGCAAAACGGGGGAGCCCCCAGATACGCAGTATTTT. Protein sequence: CASKTGEPPDTQYF.

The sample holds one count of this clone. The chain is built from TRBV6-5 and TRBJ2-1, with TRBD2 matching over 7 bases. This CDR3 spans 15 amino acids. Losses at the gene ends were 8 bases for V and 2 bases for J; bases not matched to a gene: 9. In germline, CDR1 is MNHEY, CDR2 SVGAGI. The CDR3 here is CASGSGKPTYNEQFF. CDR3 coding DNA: TGTGCCAGCGGAAGCGGGAAACCGACCTACAATGAGCAGTTCTTC.

The DNA for the CDR3 is TGTGCCACCAGCAGAGGACGGACTAGCGGAAACTACGAGCAGTACTTC. Translating it yields CATSRGRTSGNYEQYF. This chain connects TRBV15 to TRBJ2-7, with TRBD2 matching over 10 bases. This CDR3 is built from 16 residues. The trim removed 1 base at V and 3 bases at J, leaving 6 bases unmatched. CDR1 is LNHNV, CDR2 YYDKDF, per germline (reference sequence).

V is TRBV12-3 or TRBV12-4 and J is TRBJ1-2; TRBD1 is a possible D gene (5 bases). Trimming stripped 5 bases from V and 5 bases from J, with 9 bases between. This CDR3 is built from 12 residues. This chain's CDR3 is CASSGSGYGYTF. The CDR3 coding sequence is TGTGCCAGCAGTGGCTCAGGGTATGGCTACACCTTC.

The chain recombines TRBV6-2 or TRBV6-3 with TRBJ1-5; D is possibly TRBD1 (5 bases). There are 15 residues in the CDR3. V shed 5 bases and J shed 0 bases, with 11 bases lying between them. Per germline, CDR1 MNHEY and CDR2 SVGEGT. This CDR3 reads CASSLDSYSNQPQHF. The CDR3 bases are TGTGCCAGCAGTCTCGACAGCTATAGCAATCAGCCCCAGCATTTT.

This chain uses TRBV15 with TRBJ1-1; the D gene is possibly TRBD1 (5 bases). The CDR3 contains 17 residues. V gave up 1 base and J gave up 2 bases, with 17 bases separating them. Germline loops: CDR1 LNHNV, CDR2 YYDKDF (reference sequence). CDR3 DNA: TGTGCCACCAGCAGAGGAGAATCGACAGTCCTTAACACTGAAGCTTTCTTT. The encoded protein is CATSRGESTVLNTEAFF.

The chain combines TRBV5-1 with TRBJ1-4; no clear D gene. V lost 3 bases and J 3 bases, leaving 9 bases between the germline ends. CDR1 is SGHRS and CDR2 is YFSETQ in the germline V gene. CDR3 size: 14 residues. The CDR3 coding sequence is TGCGCCAGCAGCTATGGCTCCTCTAATGAAAAACTGTTTTTT. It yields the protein CASSYGSSNEKLFF.

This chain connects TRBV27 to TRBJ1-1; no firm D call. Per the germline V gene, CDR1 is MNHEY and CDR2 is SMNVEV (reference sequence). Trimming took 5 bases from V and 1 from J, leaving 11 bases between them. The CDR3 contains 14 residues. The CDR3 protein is CASSPRMGNTEAFF. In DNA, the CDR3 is TGTGCCAGCAGTCCGAGGATGGGGAACACTGAAGCTTTCTTT.

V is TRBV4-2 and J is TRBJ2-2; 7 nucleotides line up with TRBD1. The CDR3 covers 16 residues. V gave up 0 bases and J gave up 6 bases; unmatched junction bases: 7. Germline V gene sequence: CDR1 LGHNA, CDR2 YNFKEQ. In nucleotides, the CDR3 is TGTGCCAGCAGCCAAGATATCGGGCAGGGGGCCGGGGAGCTGTTTTTT. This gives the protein CASSQDIGQGAGELFF.

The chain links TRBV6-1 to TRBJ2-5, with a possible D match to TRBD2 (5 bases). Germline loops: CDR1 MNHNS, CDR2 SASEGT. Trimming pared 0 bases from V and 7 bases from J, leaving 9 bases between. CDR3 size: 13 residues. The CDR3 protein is CASSEARRGTQYF. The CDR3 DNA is TGTGCCAGCAGTGAAGCTCGACGGGGGACCCAGTACTTC.

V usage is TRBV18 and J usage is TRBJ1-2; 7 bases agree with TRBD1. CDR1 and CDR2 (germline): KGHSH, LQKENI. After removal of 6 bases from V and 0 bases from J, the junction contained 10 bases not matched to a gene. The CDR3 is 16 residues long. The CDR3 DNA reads TGTGCCAGCTCCCCCACCGGGACAGCAACTAACTATGGCTACACCTTC. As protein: CASSPTGTATNYGYTF.

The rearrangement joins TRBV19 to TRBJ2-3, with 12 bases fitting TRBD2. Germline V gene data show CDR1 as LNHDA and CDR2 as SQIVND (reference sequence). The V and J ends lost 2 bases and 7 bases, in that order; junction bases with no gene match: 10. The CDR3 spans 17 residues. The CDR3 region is CASSIRSTSGGKNTQYF. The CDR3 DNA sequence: TGTGCCAGTAGTATACGCAGTACTAGCGGGGGGAAAAATACGCAGTATTTT.

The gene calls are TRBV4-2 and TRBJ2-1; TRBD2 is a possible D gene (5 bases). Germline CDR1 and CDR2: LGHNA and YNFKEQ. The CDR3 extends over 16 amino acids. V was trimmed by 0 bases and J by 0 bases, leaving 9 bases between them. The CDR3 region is CASSQDEGSSYNEQFF. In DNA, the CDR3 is TGTGCCAGCAGCCAAGATGAGGGAAGCTCCTACAATGAGCAGTTCTTC.

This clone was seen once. CDR3 in amino acids: CASSVATGGHNSPLHF. The CDR3 bases are TGTGCCAGCAGCGTAGCTACAGGGGGCCATAATTCACCCCTCCACTTT. The chain links TRBV9 to TRBJ1-6; 9 bases map to TRBD1. Trimming took 0 bases from V and 5 from J; bases not matched to a gene: 3. The length of the CDR3 is 16 residues. Germline-derived CDR1 and CDR2 are SGDLS and YYNGEE. Looking up the rest from reference TRBV9 and TRBJ1-6 gives the full variable domain: DSGVTQTPKHLITATGQRVTLRCSPRSGDLSVYWYQQSLDQGLQFLIQYYNGEERAKGNILERFSAQQFPDLHSELNLSSLELGDSALYFCASSVATGGHNSPLHFGNGTRLTVT.

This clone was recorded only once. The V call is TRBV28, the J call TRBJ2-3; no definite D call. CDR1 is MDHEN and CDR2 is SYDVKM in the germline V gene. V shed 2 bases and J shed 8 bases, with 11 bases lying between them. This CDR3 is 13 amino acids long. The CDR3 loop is CASSLALPSTQYF. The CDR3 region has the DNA TGTGCCAGCAGTTTAGCCCTACCCTCTACGCAGTATTTT.

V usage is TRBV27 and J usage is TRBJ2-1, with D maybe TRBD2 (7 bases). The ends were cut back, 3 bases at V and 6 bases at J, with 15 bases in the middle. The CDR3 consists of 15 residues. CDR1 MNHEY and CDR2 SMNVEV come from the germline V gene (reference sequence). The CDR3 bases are TGTGCCAGCAGTTTGGGGGGGCGATTTCGCAATGAGCAGTTCTTC. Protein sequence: CASSLGGRFRNEQFF.

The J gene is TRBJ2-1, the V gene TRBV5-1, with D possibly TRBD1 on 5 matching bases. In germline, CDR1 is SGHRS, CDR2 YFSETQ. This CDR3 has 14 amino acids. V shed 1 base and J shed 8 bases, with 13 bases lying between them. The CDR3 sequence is CASSLLSLGDEQFF. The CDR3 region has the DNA TGCGCCAGCAGCTTGCTGAGCCTAGGGGATGAGCAGTTCTTC.

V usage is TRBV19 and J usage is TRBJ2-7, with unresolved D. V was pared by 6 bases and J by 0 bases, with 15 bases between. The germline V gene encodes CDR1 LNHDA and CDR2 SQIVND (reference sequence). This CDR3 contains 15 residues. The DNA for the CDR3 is TGTGCCAGTAGCGCCGGGTTGAGGAGCTCCTACGAGCAGTACTTC. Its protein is CASSAGLRSSYEQYF. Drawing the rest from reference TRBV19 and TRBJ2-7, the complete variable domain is DGGITQSPKYLFRKEGQNVTLSCEQNLNHDAMYWYRQDPGQGLRLIYYSQIVNDFQKGDIAEGYSVSREKKESFPLTVTSAQKNPTAFYLCASSAGLRSSYEQYFGPGTRLTVT.

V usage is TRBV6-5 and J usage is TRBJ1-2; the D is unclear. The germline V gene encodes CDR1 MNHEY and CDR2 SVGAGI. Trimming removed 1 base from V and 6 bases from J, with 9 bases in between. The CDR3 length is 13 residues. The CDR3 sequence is CASSYFLGNGYTF. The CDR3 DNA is TGTGCCAGCAGTTACTTTCTAGGCAATGGCTACACCTTC.

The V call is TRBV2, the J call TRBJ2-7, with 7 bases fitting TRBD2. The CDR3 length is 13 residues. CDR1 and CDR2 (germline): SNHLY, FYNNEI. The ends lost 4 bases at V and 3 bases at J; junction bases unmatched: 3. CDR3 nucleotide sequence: TGTGCCAGCAGTGTAGTAGCGGGCTACGAGCAGTACTTC. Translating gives CASSVVAGYEQYF.

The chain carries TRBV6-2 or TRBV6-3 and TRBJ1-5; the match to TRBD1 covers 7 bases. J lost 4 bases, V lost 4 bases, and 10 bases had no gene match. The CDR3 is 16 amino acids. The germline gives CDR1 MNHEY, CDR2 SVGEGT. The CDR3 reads CASSSLPGQLNQPQHF. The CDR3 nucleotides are TGTGCCAGCAGTTCTCTACCGGGACAGTTAAATCAGCCCCAGCATTTT.